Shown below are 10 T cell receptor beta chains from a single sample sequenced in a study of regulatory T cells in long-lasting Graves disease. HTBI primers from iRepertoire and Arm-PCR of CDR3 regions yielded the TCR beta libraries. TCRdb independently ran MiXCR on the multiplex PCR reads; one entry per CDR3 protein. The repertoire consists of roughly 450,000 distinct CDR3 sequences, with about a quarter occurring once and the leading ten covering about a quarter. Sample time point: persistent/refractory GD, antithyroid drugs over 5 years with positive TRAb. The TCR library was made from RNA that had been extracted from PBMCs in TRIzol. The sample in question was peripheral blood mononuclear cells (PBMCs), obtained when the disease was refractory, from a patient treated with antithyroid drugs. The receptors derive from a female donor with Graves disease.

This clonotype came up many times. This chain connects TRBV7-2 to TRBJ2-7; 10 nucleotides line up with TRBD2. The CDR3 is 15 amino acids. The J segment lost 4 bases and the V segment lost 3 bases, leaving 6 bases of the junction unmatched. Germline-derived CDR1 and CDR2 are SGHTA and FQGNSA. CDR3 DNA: TGTGCCAGCAGCTTTCGGACTAGCGGACTTTACGAGCAGTACTTC. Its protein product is CASSFRTSGLYEQYF.

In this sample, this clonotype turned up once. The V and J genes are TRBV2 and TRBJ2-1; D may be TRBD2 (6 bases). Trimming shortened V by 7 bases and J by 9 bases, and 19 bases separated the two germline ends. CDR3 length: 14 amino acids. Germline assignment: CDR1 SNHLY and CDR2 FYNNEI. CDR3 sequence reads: CASIWRDPGREQFF. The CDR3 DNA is TGTGCCAGCATCTGGCGGGACCCAGGTCGTGAGCAGTTCTTC. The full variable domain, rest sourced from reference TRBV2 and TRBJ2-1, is EPEVTQTPSHQVTQMGQEVILRCVPISNHLYFYWYRQILGQKVEFLVSFYNNEISEKSEIFDDQFSVERPDGSNFTLKIRSTKLEDSAMYFCASIWRDPGREQFFGPGTRLTVL.

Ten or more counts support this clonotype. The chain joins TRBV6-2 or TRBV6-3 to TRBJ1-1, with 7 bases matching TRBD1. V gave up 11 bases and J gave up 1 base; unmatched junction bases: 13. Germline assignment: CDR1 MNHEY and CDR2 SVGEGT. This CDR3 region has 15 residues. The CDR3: CASMGGQAKNTEAFF. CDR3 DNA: TGTGCCTCGATGGGCGGACAGGCTAAGAACACTGAAGCTTTCTTT.

CDR3 loop: CASTGRLENEKLFF. CDR3 DNA: TGTGCCAGTACGGGTCGACTGGAAAATGAAAAACTGTTTTTT. The chain carries TRBV19 and TRBJ1-4; D gene ambiguous. Germline V gives CDR1 LNHDA, CDR2 SQIVND (reference sequence). This CDR3 has 14 residues. V was shortened by 7 bases and J by 5 bases, with 14 bases between the two germline ends.

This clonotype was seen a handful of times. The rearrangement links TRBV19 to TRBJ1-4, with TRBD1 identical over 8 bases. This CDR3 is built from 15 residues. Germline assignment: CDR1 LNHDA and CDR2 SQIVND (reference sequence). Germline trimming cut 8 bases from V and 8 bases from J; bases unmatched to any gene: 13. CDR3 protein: CASGKTGTGEEKLFF. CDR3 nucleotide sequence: TGTGCCAGTGGCAAGACGGGGACAGGAGAAGAAAAACTGTTTTTT. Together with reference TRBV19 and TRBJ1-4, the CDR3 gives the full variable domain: DGGITQSPKYLFRKEGQNVTLSCEQNLNHDAMYWYRQDPGQGLRLIYYSQIVNDFQKGDIAEGYSVSREKKESFPLTVTSAQKNPTAFYLCASGKTGTGEEKLFFGSGTQLSVL.

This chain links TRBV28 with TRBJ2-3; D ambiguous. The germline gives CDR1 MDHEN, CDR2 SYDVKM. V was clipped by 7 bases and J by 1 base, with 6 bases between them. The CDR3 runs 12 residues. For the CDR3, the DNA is TGTGCCAGCAACCGGGGCACAGATACGCAGTATTTT. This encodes CASNRGTDTQYF.

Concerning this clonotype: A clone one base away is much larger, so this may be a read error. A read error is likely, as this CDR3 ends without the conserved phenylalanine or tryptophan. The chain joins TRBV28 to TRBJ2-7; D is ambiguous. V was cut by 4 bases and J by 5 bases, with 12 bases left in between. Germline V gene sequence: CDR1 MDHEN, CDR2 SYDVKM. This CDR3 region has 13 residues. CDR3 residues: CASSYPGPDEQYL. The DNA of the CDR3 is TGTGCCAGCAGTTACCCGGGCCCAGACGAGCAGTACCTC.

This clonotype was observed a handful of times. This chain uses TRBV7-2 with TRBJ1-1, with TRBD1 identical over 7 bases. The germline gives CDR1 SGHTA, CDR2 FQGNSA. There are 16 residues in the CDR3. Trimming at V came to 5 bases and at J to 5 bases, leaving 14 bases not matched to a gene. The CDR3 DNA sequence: TGTGCCAGCAGCCCAGGGGGAGACAGGGCCAGTACTGAAGCTTTCTTT. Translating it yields CASSPGGDRASTEAFF.

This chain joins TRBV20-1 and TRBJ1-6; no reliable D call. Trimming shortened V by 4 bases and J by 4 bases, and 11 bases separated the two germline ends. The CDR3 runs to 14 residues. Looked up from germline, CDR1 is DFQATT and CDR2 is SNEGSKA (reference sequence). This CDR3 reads CSAMQTVYNSPLHF. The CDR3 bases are TGCAGTGCTATGCAGACGGTTTATAATTCACCCCTCCACTTT.

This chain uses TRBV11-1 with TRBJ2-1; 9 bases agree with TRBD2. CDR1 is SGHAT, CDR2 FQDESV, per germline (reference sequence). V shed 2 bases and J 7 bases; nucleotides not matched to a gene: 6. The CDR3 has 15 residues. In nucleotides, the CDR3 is TGTGCCAGCAGCTTATTAATAGCGGGAGTAAATGAGCAGTTCTTC. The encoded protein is CASSLLIAGVNEQFF.